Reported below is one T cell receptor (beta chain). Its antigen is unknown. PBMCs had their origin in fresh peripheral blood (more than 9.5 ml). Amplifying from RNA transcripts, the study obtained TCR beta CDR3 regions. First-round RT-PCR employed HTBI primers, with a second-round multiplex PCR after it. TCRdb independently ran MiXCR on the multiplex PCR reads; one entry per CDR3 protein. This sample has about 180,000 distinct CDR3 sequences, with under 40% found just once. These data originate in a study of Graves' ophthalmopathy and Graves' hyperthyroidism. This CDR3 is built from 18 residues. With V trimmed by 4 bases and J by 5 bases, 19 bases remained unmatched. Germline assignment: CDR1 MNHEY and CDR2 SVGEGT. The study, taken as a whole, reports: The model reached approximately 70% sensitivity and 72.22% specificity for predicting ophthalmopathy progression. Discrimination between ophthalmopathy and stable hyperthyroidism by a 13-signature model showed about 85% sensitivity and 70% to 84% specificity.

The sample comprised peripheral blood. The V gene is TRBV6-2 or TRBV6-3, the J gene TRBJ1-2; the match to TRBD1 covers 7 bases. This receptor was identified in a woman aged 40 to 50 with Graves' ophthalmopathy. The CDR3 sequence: CASSSRARQGMTQYGYTF. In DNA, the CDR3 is TGTGCCAGCAGTTCCAGGGCGAGACAGGGTATGACCCAATATGGCTACACCTTC.